This T cell receptor beta chain was observed in a study of blood T cell repertoires in COVID-19. On the study more broadly: Samples representing acute and convalescent COVID-19 were sourced from the United States, Italy and Spain. In each case, the material was cDNA or gDNA derived from T cells, B-cell-depleted T cells, or PBMCs.

This clone occurred a few times. Germline CDR1 reads ENHRY; CDR2 reads SYGVKD. The CDR3 totals 14 residues. J lost 1 base, V lost 9 bases, and 1 base had no gene match. Authors' data handling: By means of reference gene primer amplification, nucleated cell counts were estimated. Profiled with immunoSEQ multiplex PCR; TCRdb holds only in-frame clones, not every one. Clone size and the V and J calls come from that table; the DNA yielded D and trimming. The table records 40,000 to 50,000 clones, more than 70% of them present only once. Material: peripheral blood. The rearrangement uses TRBV10-3 and TRBJ2-2, with TRBD2 matching 11 bases. The receptor was derived from a man aged 50 or older with active COVID-19. The CDR3 DNA is TGTGCCATGGGACTAGCGGAGAACACCGGGGAGCTGTTTTTT. As protein: CAMGLAENTGELFF.